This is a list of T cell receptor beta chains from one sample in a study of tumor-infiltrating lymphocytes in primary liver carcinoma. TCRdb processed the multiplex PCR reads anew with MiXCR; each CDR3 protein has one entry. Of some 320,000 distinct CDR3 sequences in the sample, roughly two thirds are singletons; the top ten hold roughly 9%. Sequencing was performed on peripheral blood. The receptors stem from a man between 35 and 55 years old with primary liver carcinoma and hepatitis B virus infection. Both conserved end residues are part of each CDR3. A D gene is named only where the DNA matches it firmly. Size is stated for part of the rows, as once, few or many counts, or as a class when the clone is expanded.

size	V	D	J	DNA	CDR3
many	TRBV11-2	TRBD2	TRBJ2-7	TGTGCCAGCAGCTTAGAGAGCCTAGCGGGAGGGTTTGCCTACGAGCAGTACTTC	CASSLESLAGGFAYEQYF
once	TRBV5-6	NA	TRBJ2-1	TGCGCCAGCTCCCTCGACAGCTCCTACTATGAGCAGTTCTTC	CASSLDSSYYEQFF
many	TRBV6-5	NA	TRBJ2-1	TGTGCCAGCAGTTACGACAGGAACCCGTACAATGAGCAGTTCTTC	CASSYDRNPYNEQFF
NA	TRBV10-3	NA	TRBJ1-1	TGTGCCATCAGTGTCGCGGACACTGAAGCTTTCTTT	CAISVADTEAFF
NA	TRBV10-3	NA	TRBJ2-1	TGTGCCATCAGTGAGTCTCGGGACATATACAATGAGCAGTTCTTC	CAISESRDIYNEQFF
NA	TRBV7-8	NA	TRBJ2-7	TGTGCCAGCAGCTTAGCCAGGGGCCCCTACGAGCAGTACTTC	CASSLARGPYEQYF
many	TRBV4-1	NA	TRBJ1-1	TGCGCCAGCAGCCGGAACGACCACAGCGGGAACACTGAAGCTTTCTTT	CASSRNDHSGNTEAFF
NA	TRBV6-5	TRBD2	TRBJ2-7	TGTGCCAGCAGAAAAGGGACTAGCATAAGCTCCTACGAGCAGTACTTT	CASRKGTSISSYEQYF
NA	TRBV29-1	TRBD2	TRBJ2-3	TGCAGCGTTGAGAAAGCGGGAGTGAGGAGAGACACGCAGTATTTT	CSVEKAGVRRDTQYF
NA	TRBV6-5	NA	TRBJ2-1	TGTGCCAGCAGTGAGAGACGGTTCAGGAATCACAATGAGCAGTTCTTC	CASSERRFRNHNEQFF
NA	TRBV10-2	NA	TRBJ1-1	TGCGCCAGCAGTGAGTCGAGAGGGGGTTACACTGAAGCTTTCTTT	CASSESRGGYTEAFF
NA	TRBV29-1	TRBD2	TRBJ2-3	TGCAGCGTTGAGCGGGAGGGCCGGAATACGCAGTATTTT	CSVEREGRNTQYF
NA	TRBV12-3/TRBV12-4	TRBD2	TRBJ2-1	TGCGCCAACAGTTTAGAAGCTAGCGGGTCGCTGCCCTCCTACAATGAGCAGTTCTTC	CANSLEASGSLPSYNEQFF
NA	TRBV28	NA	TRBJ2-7	TGTGCCAGCAGTTTGGTGGGACTTCTTTCCTACGAGCAGTACTTC	CASSLVGLLSYEQYF
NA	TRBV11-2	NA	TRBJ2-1	TGTGACAACAGCTCCTTAGGCAATGAGCAGTTCTTC	CDNSSLGNEQFF
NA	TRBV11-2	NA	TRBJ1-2	TGTTCCAGCAGCCAACAGGGACGTGACGGCTACACCTTC	CSSSQQGRDGYTF
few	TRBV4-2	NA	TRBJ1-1	TGTGCCAGCAGCCACTCTTTGGGACGGGACGCTGAAGCTTTCTTT	CASSHSLGRDAEAFF
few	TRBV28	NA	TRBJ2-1	TGTGCCAGCAGTTTATTCCTAGCGAGCAATGAGCAGTTCTTC	CASSLFLASNEQFF
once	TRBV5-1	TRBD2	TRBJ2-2	TGCTCCAGCAGCTTAAGGACTAGCGGGAGTGGGCGGGAGCTGTTTTTT	CSSSLRTSGSGRELFF
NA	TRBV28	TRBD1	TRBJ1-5	TGTGCCAGCAGTATTCAGGGGGCTGGTCAGCCCCAGCATTTT	CASSIQGAGQPQHF
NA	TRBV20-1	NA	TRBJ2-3	TGCAGTGCTAGAGTTGCGTCTAGCACAGATACGCAGTATTTT	CSARVASSTDTQYF
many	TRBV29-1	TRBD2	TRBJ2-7	TGCAGCGTTGTGGGCGGGAGCTTCGACGAGCAGTACTTC	CSVVGGSFDEQYF
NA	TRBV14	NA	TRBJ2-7	TGTGCCAGCAGCCAAGCCCCCTACGAGCAGTACTTC	CASSQAPYEQYF
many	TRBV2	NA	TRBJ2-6	TGTGCCAGCTTGTTTCGACAGGCTGGGGCCAACGTCCTGACTTTC	CASLFRQAGANVLTF
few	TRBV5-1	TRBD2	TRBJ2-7	TGCGCTAGCAGCTTGGGGGTCGGGACTAGTCACGAGCAGTACTTC	CASSLGVGTSHEQYF
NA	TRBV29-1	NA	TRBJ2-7	TGCAGCGCTATGACATCTGGGGCCGACACTCGCTACGAGCAGTACTTC	CSAMTSGADTRYEQYF
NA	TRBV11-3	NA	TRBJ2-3	TGTGCCAGCAACCCCGGGACCTTGAGAAGCGGCATAGATACGCAGTATTTT	CASNPGTLRSGIDTQYF
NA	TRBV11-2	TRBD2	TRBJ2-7	TGTGCCAGCAGCTGGCGGGGGGGAGATGGATCCTACGAGTATTACTTC	CASSWRGGDGSYEYYF
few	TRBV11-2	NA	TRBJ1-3	TGTGCCAGCAGCTGGGGAGTTGAGTCTGGAAACACCATATATTTT	CASSWGVESGNTIYF
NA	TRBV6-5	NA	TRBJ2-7	TGTGCCAGTAAGAGTTTCTACGAGCAGTACTTC	CASKSFYEQYF
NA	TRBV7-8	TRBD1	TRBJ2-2	TGTGCCAGCAGCTATACCCCTTTGGGGACAGGGAACACCGGGAAGCTGTTTTTT	CASSYTPLGTGNTGKLFF
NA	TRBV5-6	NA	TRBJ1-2	TGTGCCAGCATCACATCGGGGACCGCTAACTATGGCTACACCTTC	CASITSGTANYGYTF
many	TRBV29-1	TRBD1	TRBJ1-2	TGCAGCGCGACAGGGGACTATGGCTACACCTTC	CSATGDYGYTF
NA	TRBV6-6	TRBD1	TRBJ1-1	TGTGCCAGCAGCCGGGGGACAGCCTCTGAAGCTTTCTTT	CASSRGTASEAFF
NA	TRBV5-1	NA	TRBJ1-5	TGCGCCAGCAGCTTGGCCATTGGGGTTCAGCCCCAGCATTTT	CASSLAIGVQPQHF
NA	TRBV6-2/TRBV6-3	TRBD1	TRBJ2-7	TGTGCTAGCGGTTACCCCGGGACAGGGACCTACGAGCAGTACTTC	CASGYPGTGTYEQYF
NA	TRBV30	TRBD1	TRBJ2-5	TGTGCCTCGAGACGGGGGGACAGGGAAGGAGAGACCCAGTACTTC	CASRRGDREGETQYF
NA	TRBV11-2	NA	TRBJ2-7	TGTGCCAGCAACTTGGGAGGGGGCGTCTACAATGAGCAGTACTTC	CASNLGGGVYNEQYF
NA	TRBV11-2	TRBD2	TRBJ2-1	TGTGCCAGCAGCTTAGATCTAGCGGGGCACGCGGAGACCCAGTTCTTC	CASSLDLAGHAETQFF
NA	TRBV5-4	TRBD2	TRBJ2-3	TGTGCCAGCAGCCAAACAAGAACTAGCGGGGGATGGGGTAGCACAGATACGCAGTATTTT	CASSQTRTSGGWGSTDTQYF
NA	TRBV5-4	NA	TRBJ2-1	TGTGCCAGCAGCTTGGACAAGGGAAACTACAATGAGGAGTTCTTC	CASSLDKGNYNEEFF
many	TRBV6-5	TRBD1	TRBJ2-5	TGTGCCAGCAGACGCGGGACAGGGACCCAAGAGACCCAGTACTTC	CASRRGTGTQETQYF
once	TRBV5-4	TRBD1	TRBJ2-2	TGTGCCAGCAGCCTAAGGACAGGGGGCTCGATCGGGGAGCTGTTTTTT	CASSLRTGGSIGELFF
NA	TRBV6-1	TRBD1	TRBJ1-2	TGTGTCAGCAGGAGGACAGGGGGAGGCGGCTACACCTTC	CVSRRTGGGGYTF
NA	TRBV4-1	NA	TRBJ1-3	TGCGCCAGCGGCCTTTATCCCCTAGGAGGAAACACCATATATTTT	CASGLYPLGGNTIYF
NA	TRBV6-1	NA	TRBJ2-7	TGTGCCAACAGTGTTGGGACGGTGGGCTCCTACGAGCAGTACTTC	CANSVGTVGSYEQYF
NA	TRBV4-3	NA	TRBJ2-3	TGCGCTAGCAGCCAAAACCGCACAGGAACAGATACGCAGTATTTT	CASSQNRTGTDTQYF
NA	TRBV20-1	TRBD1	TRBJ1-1	TGCAGTGCTAGGGAACAGGGGGCTTATGGTGAAGCTTTCTTT	CSAREQGAYGEAFF
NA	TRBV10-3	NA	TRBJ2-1	TGTGCCATCATTAAGACCGGGAACAATGAGCAGTTCTTC	CAIIKTGNNEQFF
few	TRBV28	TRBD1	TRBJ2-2	TGTGCCAGCACGGACAGGGCCACCGGGGAGCTGTTTTTT	CASTDRATGELFF
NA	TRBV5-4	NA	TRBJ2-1	TGTGCCAGCAGCCCTTCCCCCGTAGACCACCAGATTCTGTTCTTC	CASSPSPVDHQILFF